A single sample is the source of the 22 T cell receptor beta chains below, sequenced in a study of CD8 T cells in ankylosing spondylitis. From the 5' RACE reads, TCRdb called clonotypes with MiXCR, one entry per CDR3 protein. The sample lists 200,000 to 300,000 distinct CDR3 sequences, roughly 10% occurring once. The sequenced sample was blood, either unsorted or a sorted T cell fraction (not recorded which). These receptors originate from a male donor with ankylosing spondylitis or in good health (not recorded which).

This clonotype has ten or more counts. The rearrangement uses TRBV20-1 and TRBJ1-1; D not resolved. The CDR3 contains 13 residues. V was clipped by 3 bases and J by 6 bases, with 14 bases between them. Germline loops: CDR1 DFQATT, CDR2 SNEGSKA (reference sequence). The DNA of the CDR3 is TGCAGTGCTAGGCGTCCCTTAACCGCTGAAGCTTTCTTT. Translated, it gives CSARRPLTAEAFF.

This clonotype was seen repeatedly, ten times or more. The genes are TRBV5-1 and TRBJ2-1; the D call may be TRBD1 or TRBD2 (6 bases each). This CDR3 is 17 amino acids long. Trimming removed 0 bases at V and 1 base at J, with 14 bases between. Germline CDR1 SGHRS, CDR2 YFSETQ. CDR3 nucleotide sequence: TGCGCCAGCAGCTTGGTGTGGGGGGCTCTGTCCTACAATGAGCAGTTCTTC. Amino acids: CASSLVWGALSYNEQFF.

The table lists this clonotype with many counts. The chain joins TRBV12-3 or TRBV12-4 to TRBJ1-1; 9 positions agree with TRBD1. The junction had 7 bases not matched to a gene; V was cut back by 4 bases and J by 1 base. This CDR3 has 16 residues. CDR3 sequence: CASSSNRGRGNTEAFF. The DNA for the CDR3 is TGTGCCAGCAGTTCCAACAGGGGGCGGGGGAACACTGAAGCTTTCTTT.

CDR3 bases: TGCAGTGCTAGACCGGACAATGCGTATCAGCCCCAGCATTTT. Its protein is CSARPDNAYQPQHF. V and J are TRBV20-1 and TRBJ1-5; possible D gene TRBD1, 5 bases. Germline V gene lookup returns CDR1 DFQATT and CDR2 SNEGSKA (reference sequence). Deletions cut 2 bases from V and 5 bases from J, with 13 bases between. The CDR3 covers 14 residues.

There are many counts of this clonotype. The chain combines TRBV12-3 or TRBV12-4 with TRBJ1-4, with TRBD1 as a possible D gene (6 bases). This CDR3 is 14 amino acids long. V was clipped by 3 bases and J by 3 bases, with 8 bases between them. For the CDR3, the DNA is TGTGCCAGCAGTTTGGAGGGGGCTAATGAAAAACTGTTTTTT. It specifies CASSLEGANEKLFF.

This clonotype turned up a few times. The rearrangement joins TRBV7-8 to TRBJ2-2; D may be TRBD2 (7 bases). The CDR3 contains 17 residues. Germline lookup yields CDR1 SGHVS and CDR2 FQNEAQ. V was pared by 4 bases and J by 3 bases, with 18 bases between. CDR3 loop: CASSSGGGGEYTGELFF. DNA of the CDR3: TGTGCCAGCAGCTCGGGAGGAGGGGGGGAATACACCGGGGAGCTGTTTTTT.

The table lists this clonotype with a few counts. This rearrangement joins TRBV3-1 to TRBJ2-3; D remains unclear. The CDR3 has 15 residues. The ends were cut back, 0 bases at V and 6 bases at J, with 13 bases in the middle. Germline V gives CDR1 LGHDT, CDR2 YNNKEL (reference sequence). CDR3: CASSQDLGMADTQYF. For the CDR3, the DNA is TGTGCCAGCAGCCAAGACTTGGGCATGGCTGATACGCAGTATTTT.

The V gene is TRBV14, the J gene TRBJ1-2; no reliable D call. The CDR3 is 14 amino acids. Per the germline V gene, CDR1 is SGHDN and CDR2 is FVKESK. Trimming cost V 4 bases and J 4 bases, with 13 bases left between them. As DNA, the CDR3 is TGTGCCAGCAGCCCACGGACCTTCCCCTATGGCTACACCTTC. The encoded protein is CASSPRTFPYGYTF.

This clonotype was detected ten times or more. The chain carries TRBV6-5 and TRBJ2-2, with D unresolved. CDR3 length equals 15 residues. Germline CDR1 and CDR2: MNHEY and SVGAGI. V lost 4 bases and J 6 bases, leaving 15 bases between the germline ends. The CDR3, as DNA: TGTGCCAGCAGTTCCCCTTCCTGGGTCTCCGGGGAGCTGTTTTTT. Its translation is CASSSPSWVSGELFF.

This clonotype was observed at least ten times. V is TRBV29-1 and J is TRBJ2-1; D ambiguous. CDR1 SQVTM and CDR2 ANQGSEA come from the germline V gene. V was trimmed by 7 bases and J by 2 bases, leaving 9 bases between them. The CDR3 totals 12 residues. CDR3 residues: CSAEWAYNEQFF. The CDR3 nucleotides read TGCAGCGCCGAGTGGGCCTACAATGAGCAGTTCTTC.

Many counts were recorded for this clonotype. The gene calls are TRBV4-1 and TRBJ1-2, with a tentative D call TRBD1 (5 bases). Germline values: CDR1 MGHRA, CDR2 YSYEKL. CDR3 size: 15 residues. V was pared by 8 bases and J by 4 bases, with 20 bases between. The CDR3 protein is CASRTGRFRGYGYTF. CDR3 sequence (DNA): TGCGCCAGCCGAACGGGACGGTTCCGGGGCTATGGCTACACCTTC.

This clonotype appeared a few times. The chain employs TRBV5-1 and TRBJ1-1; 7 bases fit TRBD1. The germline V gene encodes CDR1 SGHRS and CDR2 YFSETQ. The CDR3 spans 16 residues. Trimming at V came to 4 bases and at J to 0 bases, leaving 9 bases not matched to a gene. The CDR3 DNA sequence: TGCGCCAGCAGCGCTTACACCGGGACAGTGAACACTGAAGCTTTCTTT. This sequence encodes CASSAYTGTVNTEAFF.

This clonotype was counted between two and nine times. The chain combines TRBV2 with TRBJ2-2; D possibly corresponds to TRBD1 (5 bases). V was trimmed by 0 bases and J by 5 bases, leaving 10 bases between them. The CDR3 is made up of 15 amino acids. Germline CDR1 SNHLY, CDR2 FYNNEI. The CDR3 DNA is TGTGCCAGCAGTGAAGCGTTTAGGGGAACCGGGGAGCTGTTTTTT. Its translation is CASSEAFRGTGELFF.

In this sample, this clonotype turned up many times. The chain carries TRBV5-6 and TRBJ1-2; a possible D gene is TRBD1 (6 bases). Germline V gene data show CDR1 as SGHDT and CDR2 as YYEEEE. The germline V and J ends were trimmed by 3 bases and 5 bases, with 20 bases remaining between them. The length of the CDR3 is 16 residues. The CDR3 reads CASSSPQGTAPYGYTF. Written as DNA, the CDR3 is TGTGCCAGCAGCTCGCCGCAGGGGACGGCGCCTTATGGCTACACCTTC.

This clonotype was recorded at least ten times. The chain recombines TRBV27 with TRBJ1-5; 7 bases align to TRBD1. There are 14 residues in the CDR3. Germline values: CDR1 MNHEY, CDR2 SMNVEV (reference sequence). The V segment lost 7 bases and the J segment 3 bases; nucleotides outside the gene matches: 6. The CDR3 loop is CASKTGAYNQPQHF. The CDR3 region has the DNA TGTGCCAGCAAAACAGGGGCCTACAATCAGCCCCAGCATTTT.

The CDR3 DNA reads TGTGCCAGCAGCCAAGTCACCAGGGGGCGAGGGAATGAGCAGTTCTTC. The encoded protein is CASSQVTRGRGNEQFF. V is TRBV3-1 and J is TRBJ2-1, with 8 bases matching TRBD1. In germline, CDR1 is LGHDT, CDR2 YNNKEL (reference sequence). CDR3 length equals 16 residues. V lost 1 base and J lost 7; bases outside the gene matches: 9.

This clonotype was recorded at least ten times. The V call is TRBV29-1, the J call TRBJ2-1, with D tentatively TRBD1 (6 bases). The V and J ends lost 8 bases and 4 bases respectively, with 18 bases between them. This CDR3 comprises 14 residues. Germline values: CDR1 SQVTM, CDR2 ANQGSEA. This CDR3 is CSLVETGQYNEQFF. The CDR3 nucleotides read TGCAGCCTCGTGGAGACAGGTCAATACAATGAGCAGTTCTTC.

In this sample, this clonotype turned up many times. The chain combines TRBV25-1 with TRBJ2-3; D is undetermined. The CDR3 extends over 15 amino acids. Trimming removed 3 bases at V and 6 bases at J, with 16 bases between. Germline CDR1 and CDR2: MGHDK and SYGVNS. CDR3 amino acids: CASSDEVASRDTQYF. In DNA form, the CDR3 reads TGTGCCAGCAGTGATGAGGTAGCCTCCCGGGATACGCAGTATTTT.

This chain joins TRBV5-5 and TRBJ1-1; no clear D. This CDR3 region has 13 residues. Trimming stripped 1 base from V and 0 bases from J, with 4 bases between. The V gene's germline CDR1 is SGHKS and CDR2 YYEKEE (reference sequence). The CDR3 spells CASSLLVNTEAFF. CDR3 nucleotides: TGTGCCAGCAGCTTGCTTGTGAACACTGAAGCTTTCTTT.

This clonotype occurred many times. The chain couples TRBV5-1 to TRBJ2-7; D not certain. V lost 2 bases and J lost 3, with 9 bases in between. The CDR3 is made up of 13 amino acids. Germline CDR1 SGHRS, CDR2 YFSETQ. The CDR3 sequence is CASSFLESYEQYF. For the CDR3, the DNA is TGCGCCAGCAGCTTTCTGGAAAGCTACGAGCAGTACTTC.

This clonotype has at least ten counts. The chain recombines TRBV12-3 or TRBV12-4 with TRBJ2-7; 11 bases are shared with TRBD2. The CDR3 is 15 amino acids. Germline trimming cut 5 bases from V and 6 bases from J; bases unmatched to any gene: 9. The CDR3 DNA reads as TGTGCCAGCAGTAAGACTAGCGGGATCTTGAGCGAGCAGTACTTC. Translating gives CASSKTSGILSEQYF.

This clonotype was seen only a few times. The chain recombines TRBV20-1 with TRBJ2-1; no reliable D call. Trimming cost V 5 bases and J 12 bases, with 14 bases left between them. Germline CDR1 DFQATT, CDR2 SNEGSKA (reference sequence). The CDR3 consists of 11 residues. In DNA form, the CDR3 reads TGCAGTGCTTCGGAGAAAATAGGGCAGTTCTTC. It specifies CSASEKIGQFF.